What follows are 25 T cell receptor beta chains derived from one specimen sequenced in a study of T cell responses to AZD1222 COVID-19 vaccine (dated by TCRdb to the early 2020s). To prepare the library, the immunoSEQ multiplex PCR assay was applied. TCRdb's version of the immuneACCESS table is confined to in-frame rearrangements and falls short of the full clone set. An unresolved V gene accounts for under half of the shortfall where checked; the remainder is of unknown origin. This sample lists roughly 120,000 clones; roughly 91% were detected once. The ten largest make up under 3.5% of the sample. The time point label of this sample denotes: baseline before first vaccination. The sample in question was peripheral blood, obtained on day 0 of AZD1222 vaccination. The receptors were gathered from an adult in good health.

This rearrangement joins TRBV6-5 to TRBJ2-1; 13 nucleotides agree with TRBD2. V lost 8 bases, J lost 9 bases, and 7 bases stayed unmatched. CDR3 size: 14 residues. Germline V gives CDR1 MNHEY, CDR2 SVGAGI. The CDR3 loop is CASEKGLAGSEQFF. In DNA, the CDR3 is TGTGCCAGCGAGAAGGGACTAGCGGGAAGTGAGCAGTTCTTC.

The genes are TRBV11-2 and TRBJ2-3; 12 nucleotides align to TRBD2. Germline-derived CDR1 and CDR2 are SGHAT and FQNNGV. Unmatched junction bases numbered 6, after V lost 0 bases and J lost 8 bases. This CDR3 contains 16 residues. In DNA, the CDR3 is TGTGCCAGCAGCTTAGATTTGCCTAGCGGGAGGGTTACGCAGTATTTT. It specifies CASSLDLPSGRVTQYF.

The chain combines TRBV14 with TRBJ2-7, with D maybe TRBD2 (5 bases). V lost 0 bases and J lost 0, with 15 bases in between. There are 17 residues in the CDR3. Germline lookup yields CDR1 SGHDN and CDR2 FVKESK. The CDR3 bases are TGTGCCAGCAGCCAAGAAGTATCACCGGGATTCTCCTACGAGCAGTACTTC. Translated: CASSQEVSPGFSYEQYF. The variable domain in full, with the rest retrieved from reference TRBV14 and TRBJ2-7, is EAGVTQFPSHSVIEKGQTVTLRCDPISGHDNLYWYRRVMGKEIKFLLHFVKESKQDESGMPNNRFLAERTGGTYSTLKVQPAELEDSGVYFCASSQEVSPGFSYEQYFGPGTRLTVT.

The chain links TRBV12-3 or TRBV12-4 to TRBJ2-1; D call uncertain. V was clipped by 7 bases and J by 9 bases, with 16 bases between them. This CDR3 spans 13 amino acids. CDR3 protein: CASKTVGWREQFF. Written as DNA, the CDR3 is TGTGCCAGCAAAACAGTTGGATGGCGTGAGCAGTTCTTC.

V gene TRBV5-1 combines with J gene TRBJ2-7, with TRBD2 as a possible D gene (6 bases). Per germline, CDR1 SGHRS and CDR2 YFSETQ. V gave up 3 bases and J gave up 2 bases, with 21 bases separating them. The CDR3 runs to 17 residues. DNA of the CDR3: TGCGCCAGCAGCTCGCCCAAGGTGGGGCGGGATCCCTACGAGCAGTACTTC. Translating gives CASSSPKVGRDPYEQYF.

This clone was detected only a few times. The V gene is TRBV7-2, the J gene TRBJ2-7; 13 positions agree with TRBD2. This CDR3 is 17 amino acids long. V trimming: 6 bases; J trimming: 6 bases; junction bases outside the gene matches: 14. The germline gives CDR1 SGHTA, CDR2 FQGNSA. In DNA, the CDR3 is TGTGCCAGCAGTTCTTCTTGGACTAGCGGGAGAATAGGCGAGCAGTACTTC. Amino acids: CASSSSWTSGRIGEQYF.

The rearrangement links TRBV4-2 to TRBJ2-1, with 10 bases fitting TRBD2. The trim removed 0 bases at V and 6 bases at J, leaving 8 bases unmatched. Germline V gene data show CDR1 as LGHNA and CDR2 as YNFKEQ. The CDR3 contains 17 residues. This CDR3 is CASSQDEAGGPFNEQFF. The CDR3 DNA is TGTGCCAGCAGCCAAGATGAAGCGGGAGGGCCATTCAATGAGCAGTTCTTC.

V is TRBV7-2 and J is TRBJ1-5, with D uncertain. The CDR3 has 15 residues. Trimming shortened V by 0 bases and J by 3 bases, and 9 bases separated the two germline ends. Germline values: CDR1 SGHTA, CDR2 FQGNSA. The CDR3, as DNA: TGTGCCAGCAGCTTAGCCTGGCAGAACAATCAGCCCCAGCATTTT. As protein: CASSLAWQNNQPQHF.

The rearrangement joins TRBV7-2 to TRBJ2-7; TRBD2 is a possible D gene (6 bases). Germline values: CDR1 SGHTA, CDR2 FQGNSA. V was pared by 5 bases and J by 7 bases, with 12 bases between. The CDR3 length is 12 residues. CDR3 nucleotides: TGTGCCAGCAGCCAGTTTGCGGGGGAGCAGTACTTC. Translated, it gives CASSQFAGEQYF.

This chain uses TRBV9 with TRBJ1-6; D possibly corresponds to TRBD1 (5 bases). Trimming took 0 bases from V and 6 from J, leaving 10 bases between them. CDR3 length equals 15 residues. Germline loops: CDR1 SGDLS, CDR2 YYNGEE. In DNA form, the CDR3 reads TGTGCCAGCAGCGTAGATAGGCAGGGTAATTCACCCCTCCACTTT. Translated: CASSVDRQGNSPLHF.

The chain employs TRBV2 and TRBJ2-7, with a weak D call TRBD1 (5 bases). Deletions cut 5 bases from V and 3 bases from J, with 11 bases between. CDR3 length: 13 amino acids. Germline CDR1 is SNHLY and CDR2 is FYNNEI. In nucleotides, the CDR3 is TGTGCCAGCAGTTGGACAAAAGACTACGAGCAGTACTTC. Translated: CASSWTKDYEQYF.

V and J are TRBV7-8 and TRBJ2-1; unclear D gene. The CDR3 extends over 16 amino acids. Trimming shortened V by 7 bases and J by 6 bases, and 22 bases separated the two germline ends. Per the germline V gene, CDR1 is SGHVS and CDR2 is FQNEAQ. The CDR3 nucleotides read TGTGCCAGCACATTCCGTGGCTCCGCAACTCCCAATGAGCAGTTCTTC. This sequence encodes CASTFRGSATPNEQFF.

Concerning this clone itself: This specimen includes other DNA sequences encoding the same CDR3. The rearrangement joins TRBV27 to TRBJ1-2; D possibly corresponds to TRBD1 (5 bases). Looked up from germline, CDR1 is MNHEY and CDR2 is SMNVEV (reference sequence). V was clipped by 2 bases and J by 4 bases, with 8 bases between them. This CDR3 comprises 13 residues. CDR3 amino acids: CASSLGGGYGYTF. As DNA, the CDR3 is TGTGCCAGCAGTTTAGGGGGTGGCTATGGCTACACCTTC.

The chain carries TRBV5-1 and TRBJ2-2, with D unresolved. Germline lookup yields CDR1 SGHRS and CDR2 YFSETQ. V was cut by 0 bases and J by 5 bases, with 8 bases left in between. The CDR3 sequence is 14 residues long. The CDR3 coding sequence is TGCGCCAGCAGCTTGGCTGGGGAAACCGGGGAGCTGTTTTTT. This sequence encodes CASSLAGETGELFF.

V gene TRBV5-1 combines with J gene TRBJ2-1, with 13 bases lining up with TRBD2. The V and J ends lost 3 bases and 9 bases, in that order; junction bases with no gene match: 6. Germline V gene sequence: CDR1 SGHRS, CDR2 YFSETQ. The CDR3 consists of 15 residues. CDR3 coding DNA: TGCGCCAGCAGCTCGAGACTAGCGGGAGGCCCTGAGCAGTTCTTC. Protein: CASSSRLAGGPEQFF.

This chain connects TRBV21-1 to TRBJ2-7; the D call of TRBD2 is as the table states it, not checked on the DNA. TRBV21-1 has pseudogene status. The CDR3 loop spans 21 amino acids. CDR3 DNA sequence: TGTGCCAGCAGCACCAACAGGGTGAGGACTAGCGGGAGCTTAAATACCTACGAGCAGTACTTC. Protein sequence: CASSTNRVRTSGSLNTYEQYF.

Judged by abundance, this clone is medium-sized. The V call is TRBV6-5, the J call TRBJ1-1; tentative D call: TRBD1 (6 bases). The CDR3 runs 15 residues. CDR1 and CDR2 (germline): MNHEY, SVGAGI. Trimming removed 8 bases at V and 0 bases at J, with 16 bases between. The CDR3 spells CASGHFGGMNTEAFF. The CDR3, as DNA: TGTGCCAGCGGACATTTCGGGGGCATGAACACTGAAGCTTTCTTT.

The rearrangement links TRBV12-3 or TRBV12-4 to TRBJ2-4; weak D call: TRBD2 (6 bases). The ends were cut back, 5 bases at V and 10 bases at J, with 12 bases in the middle. The CDR3 runs to 12 residues. The CDR3 nucleotides read TGTGCCAGCAGTCCCGGGACTGCTATTCAGTACTTC. It yields the protein CASSPGTAIQYF.

The V gene is TRBV5-4, the J gene TRBJ2-2; D remains unclear. V was pared by 7 bases and J by 6 bases, with 19 bases between. The CDR3 runs to 15 residues. The germline V gene has CDR1 SGHNT and CDR2 YYREEE (reference sequence). CDR3 residues: CASSQLTGVAGELFF. The CDR3 bases are TGTGCCAGCTCACAGCTTACGGGTGTAGCCGGGGAGCTGTTTTTT.

J is TRBJ2-1 and V is TRBV29-1; 12 nucleotides align to TRBD2. V trimming: 7 bases; J trimming: 5 bases; junction bases outside the gene matches: 6. Germline V CDR1 and CDR2: SQVTM, ANQGSEA. CDR3 length: 14 residues. This CDR3 reads CSGGLAGPNNEQFF. DNA of the CDR3: TGCAGCGGTGGACTAGCGGGACCCAACAATGAGCAGTTCTTC.

The chain employs TRBV12-5 and TRBJ1-1; D gene uncertain. The CDR3 length is 13 residues. The V end was cut by 2 bases, the J end by 5 bases, with 9 bases between. Germline V gives CDR1 LGHNT, CDR2 FRNRAP. Written as DNA, the CDR3 is TGTGCTAGTGGTTTGTATGGGGTAACTGAAGCTTTCTTT. Translated: CASGLYGVTEAFF. Drawing the rest from reference TRBV12-5 and TRBJ1-1, the complete variable domain is DARVTQTPRHKVTEMGQEVTMRCQPILGHNTVFWYRQTMMQGLELLAYFRNRAPLDDSGMPKDRFSAEMPDATLATLKIQPSEPRDSAVYFCASGLYGVTEAFFGQGTRLTVV.

This sequence joins TRBV12-3 or TRBV12-4 and TRBJ1-2; D is undetermined. Trimming left V 3 bases short and J 4 bases short, with 9 bases between. This CDR3 has 13 residues. The CDR3 bases are TGTGCCAGCAGTTTTGGGTTGGGCTATGGCTACACCTTC. Protein sequence: CASSFGLGYGYTF.

The V gene is TRBV7-9, the J gene TRBJ1-2; D unclear. V was shortened by 5 bases and J by 2 bases, with 9 bases between the two germline ends. Germline V CDR1 and CDR2: SEHNR, FQNEAQ (reference sequence). The CDR3 extends over 13 amino acids. Here the CDR3 DNA reads TGTGCCAGCAGCCCGTTGACCAACTATGGCTACACCTTC. Its translation: CASSPLTNYGYTF.

In its sample, this clone was seen a few times. The chain has TRBV7-9 and TRBJ2-7, with unresolved D. The V end was cut by 3 bases, the J end by 3 bases, with 12 bases between. This CDR3 has 14 residues. Germline assignment: CDR1 SEHNR and CDR2 FQNEAQ (reference sequence). The CDR3 sequence: CASSFPTHNYEQYF. CDR3 bases: TGTGCCAGCAGCTTTCCAACTCACAACTACGAGCAGTACTTC.

This sequence joins TRBV7-2 and TRBJ2-5; 12 bases align to TRBD2. V was pared by 3 bases and J by 10 bases, with 9 bases of the junction left unmatched. Germline V lookup: CDR1 SGHTA, CDR2 FQGNSA. The CDR3 extends over 15 amino acids. The CDR3 loop is CASSLGLAGGGDQYF. DNA for the CDR3: TGTGCCAGCAGCTTGGGGCTAGCGGGAGGGGGAGACCAGTACTTC.